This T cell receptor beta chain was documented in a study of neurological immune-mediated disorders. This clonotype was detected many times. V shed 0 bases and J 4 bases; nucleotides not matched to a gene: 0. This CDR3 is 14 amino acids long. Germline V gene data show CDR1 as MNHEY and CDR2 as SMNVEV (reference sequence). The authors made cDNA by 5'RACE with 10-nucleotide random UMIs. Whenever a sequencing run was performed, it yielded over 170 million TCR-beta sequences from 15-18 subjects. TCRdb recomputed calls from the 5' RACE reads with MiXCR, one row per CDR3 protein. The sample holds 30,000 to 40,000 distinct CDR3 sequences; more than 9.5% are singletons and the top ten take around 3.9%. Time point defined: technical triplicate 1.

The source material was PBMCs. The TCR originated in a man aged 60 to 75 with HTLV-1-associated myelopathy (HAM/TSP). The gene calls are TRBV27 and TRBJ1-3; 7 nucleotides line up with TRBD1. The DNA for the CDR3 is TGTGCCAGCAGTTTATCGGACAGGGGAAACACCATATATTTT. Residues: CASSLSDRGNTIYF.